In this sample, the clone carrying this TCR beta chain turned up a few times. Its antigen is undetermined. The record originates from a study of beta chain features in type 1 diabetes. Study details: When patients were set against healthy donors, age, gender and cell yields were similar.

In all sorted populations, purity surpassed 95%. Investigators reverse transcribed all isolated RNA, so they sequenced expressed TCRB transcripts. Naive, central memory and regulatory T cell samples averaged roughly 3.6 million immunoSEQ reads each. Sequencing used immunoSEQ multiplex PCR; TCRdb keeps in-frame clones, though not all of them. The sample holds a few hundred thousand clones, more than 11% seen once. General study results and limits: Among patients with Type 1 diabetes, TCRB CDR3s were moderately but significantly shorter in every one of the four CD4+ subsets. Researchers cautioned that cDNA sequencing could over-represent cells with high TCR expression.

V was pared by 0 bases and J by 0 bases, with 4 bases of the junction left unmatched. The CDR3 has 16 residues. Germline-derived CDR1 and CDR2 are MNHEY and SVGAGI. The sequence derives from a man aged 25 to 40 with type 1 diabetes. The sample was naive CD4+ T cells from blood. The chain is built from TRBV6-5 and TRBJ1-2; 7 nucleotides agree with TRBD1. In DNA, the CDR3 is TGTGCCAGCAGTTACTCGGGGACAGTACCTAACTATGGCTACACCTTC. Amino acids: CASSYSGTVPNYGYTF.